Following are 19 T cell receptor beta chains from one sample sequenced in a study of blood T cells in healthy people across ages. Sample-barcoded 5' priming and a J-beta primer mix drove a second PCR of roughly 7 to 11 cycles. Each CDR3 protein is one row after TCRdb ran MiXCR on the 5' RACE reads. The data show 1.5 million to 2 million distinct CDR3 sequences, roughly 43% seen once. The specimen sequenced was blood. Receptors were obtained from a human donor in good health.

The chain recombines TRBV6-1 with TRBJ2-4, with a possible D match to TRBD2 (6 bases). With the DNA end fitting TRBJ2-7 better, the J assignment may be wrong. This CDR3 region has 11 residues. Germline CDR1 and CDR2: MNHNS and SASEGT. DNA of the CDR3: TGTGCCAGCGGGGAGGACCTCGAGCAGTACTTC. This encodes CASGEDLEQYF.

This clonotype has a handful of counts. This sequence joins TRBV18 and TRBJ1-5; TRBD1 is a possible D gene (6 bases). Germline lookup yields CDR1 KGHSH and CDR2 LQKENI. The V and J ends lost 5 bases and 0 bases respectively, with 26 bases between them. This CDR3 is 20 amino acids long. CDR3 loop: CASSSIPGGRGAYSNQPQHF. The CDR3 DNA sequence: TGTGCCAGCTCATCCATCCCGGGGGGCCGAGGAGCTTATAGCAATCAGCCCCAGCATTTT.

The chain has TRBV5-1 and TRBJ2-4; no reliable D call. This CDR3 spans 13 amino acids. The germline V gene encodes CDR1 SGHRS and CDR2 YFSETQ. V lost 5 bases to trimming and J lost 1 base, with 7 bases between them. As DNA, the CDR3 is TGCGCCAGCAGATCCTCGGCCAAAAACATTCAGTACTTC. It translates to CASRSSAKNIQYF.

This clonotype was seen a handful of times. The V and J genes are TRBV2 and TRBJ2-1; the D gene could be TRBD1 or TRBD2 (5 bases each). This CDR3 spans 13 amino acids. CDR1 and CDR2 from the germline V gene are SNHLY and FYNNEI. V shed 8 bases and J shed 5 bases, with 13 bases lying between them. CDR3 DNA sequence: TGTGCCAGCGACGAGGGGATGAACAATGAGCAGTTCTTC. Translating gives CASDEGMNNEQFF.

This clonotype has only a few counts. V and J are TRBV20-1 and TRBJ1-5, with TRBD1 as a possible D gene (5 bases). Trimming shortened V by 1 base and J by 0 bases, and 16 bases separated the two germline ends. The CDR3 sequence is 17 residues long. The germline gives CDR1 DFQATT, CDR2 SNEGSKA (reference sequence). In DNA, the CDR3 is TGCAGTGCTAGAGCCGGGACGATAATCAATAGCAATCAGCCCCAGCATTTT. It specifies CSARAGTIINSNQPQHF.

This clonotype was counted many times. This sequence joins TRBV12-3 or TRBV12-4 and TRBJ1-2; D is uncertain. Trimming stripped 5 bases from V and 6 bases from J, with 16 bases between. The CDR3 runs to 14 residues. The DNA for the CDR3 is TGTGCCAGCAGTCCCAATACTAAGGCGGATGGCTACACCTTC. This gives the protein CASSPNTKADGYTF.

This clonotype occurred a few times. One end of the junction varies from germline; a read error may be responsible. The chain combines TRBV4-3 with TRBJ2-3; no definite D call. CDR1 is LGHNA and CDR2 is YSLEER in the germline V gene. This CDR3 has 15 amino acids. CDR3 DNA: TGTGCCAGCAGCCAAGATAGAGTTAGCACAGATACGCAGTATTTT. Translated, it gives CASSQDRVSTDTQYF.

The J gene is TRBJ2-5, the V gene TRBV9; the match to TRBD2 covers 10 bases. The V segment lost 1 base and the J segment 3 bases; nucleotides outside the gene matches: 3. CDR1 and CDR2 from the germline V gene are SGDLS and YYNGEE. This CDR3 contains 15 residues. In nucleotides, the CDR3 is TGTGCCAGCAGCGTATTAAGCGGGGGGGAAGAGACCCAGTACTTC. This codes for CASSVLSGGEETQYF. Combining the CDR3 with reference TRBV9 and TRBJ2-5 gives the whole variable domain DSGVTQTPKHLITATGQRVTLRCSPRSGDLSVYWYQQSLDQGLQFLIQYYNGEERAKGNILERFSAQQFPDLHSELNLSSLELGDSALYFCASSVLSGGEETQYFGPGTRLLVL.

V is TRBV29-1 and J is TRBJ2-3; D uncertain. This CDR3 has 13 residues. Deletions cut 5 bases from V and 0 bases from J, with 9 bases between. Germline CDR1 SQVTM, CDR2 ANQGSEA. The CDR3 is CSVRGLSTDTQYF. The CDR3 DNA is TGCAGCGTTCGCGGCTTAAGCACAGATACGCAGTATTTT.

The rearrangement links TRBV2 to TRBJ2-1; D is possibly TRBD1 (6 bases). The J call may be wrong; the DNA end is better matched by TRBJ2-7. Germline CDR1 SNHLY, CDR2 FYNNEI. The CDR3 is 13 residues long. In DNA, the CDR3 is TGTGCCAGCAGCAGGACAGTGCACAATGAGCAGTACTTC. Its translation: CASSRTVHNEQYF.

This clonotype was picked up a small number of times. The chain carries TRBV2 and TRBJ2-6; 9 positions agree with TRBD1. CDR3 length: 15 amino acids. CDR1 is SNHLY, CDR2 FYNNEI, per germline. Losses at the gene ends were 5 bases for V and 6 bases for J; bases not matched to a gene: 5. The CDR3 is CASSKRTGEANVLTF. The CDR3 DNA reads TGTGCCAGCAGTAAACGGACAGGGGAGGCCAACGTCCTGACTTTC.

Of note for this clonotype: The junction differs from germline at one of its ends, possibly a read error. The V gene is TRBV7-3, the J gene TRBJ2-1; TRBD1 or TRBD2 may be the D gene (5 bases each). Germline V CDR1 and CDR2: SGHTA, FQGTGA. The CDR3 totals 14 residues. The CDR3 bases are TGTACCAGCAGCCTGGGAGTACGGCAGGGTGAGCAGTTCTTC. Translated: CTSSLGVRQGEQFF.

In its sample, this clonotype was seen a few times. This chain joins TRBV4-1 and TRBJ2-3; 8 bases are a match to TRBD2. The germline V gene encodes CDR1 MGHRA and CDR2 YSYEKL. This CDR3 has 17 amino acids. V lost 5 bases and J lost 3; bases outside the gene matches: 13. The CDR3 nucleotides are TGCGCCAGCAGCTACCGAGCGGGGGCACTAAAAACAGATACGCAGTATTTT. Protein product: CASSYRAGALKTDTQYF.

The chain uses TRBV7-9 and TRBJ1-4, with D unresolved. Germline loops: CDR1 SEHNR, CDR2 FQNEAQ (reference sequence). The CDR3 is made up of 14 amino acids. The V and J ends lost 3 bases and 4 bases respectively, with 9 bases between them. In DNA, the CDR3 is TGTGCCAGCAGCTTCCCGCAGAATAATGAAAAACTGTTTTTT. As protein: CASSFPQNNEKLFF. The whole variable domain, filled in from reference TRBV7-9 and TRBJ1-4, reads DTGVSQNPRHKITKRGQNVTFRCDPISEHNRLYWYRQTLGQGPEFLTYFQNEAQLEKSRLLSDRFSAERPKGSFSTLEIQRTEQGDSAMYLCASSFPQNNEKLFFGSGTQLSVL.

The J gene is TRBJ2-6, the V gene TRBV7-2; D is uncertain. CDR1 and CDR2 (germline): SGHTA, FQGNSA. V lost 5 bases and J lost 0, with 11 bases in between. CDR3 length equals 16 residues. As DNA, the CDR3 is TGTGCCAGCAGCCGACCCCGGCCCTCTGGGGCCAACGTCCTGACTTTC. This sequence encodes CASSRPRPSGANVLTF.

The chain employs TRBV25-1 and TRBJ2-7; D remains unclear. Trimming left V 6 bases short and J 5 bases short, with 8 bases between. CDR1 and CDR2 from the germline V gene are MGHDK and SYGVNS. The CDR3 sequence is 11 residues long. For the CDR3, the DNA is TGTGCCAGCAGAGGTCTCCACGAGCAGTACTTC. As protein: CASRGLHEQYF.

This chain uses TRBV20-1 with TRBJ1-1; 10 bases line up with TRBD1. This CDR3 spans 14 amino acids. V lost 4 bases to trimming and J lost 4 bases; unmatched junction nucleotides: 6. CDR1 DFQATT and CDR2 SNEGSKA come from the germline V gene (reference sequence). The CDR3 loop reads CSAKIRTGGTEAFF. The DNA for the CDR3 is TGCAGTGCTAAAATAAGGACAGGGGGCACTGAAGCTTTCTTT.

The J gene is TRBJ2-7, the V gene TRBV28, with unresolved D. CDR1 is MDHEN, CDR2 SYDVKM, per germline. Trimming removed 5 bases from V and 3 bases from J, with 17 bases in between. The CDR3 spans 15 residues. The CDR3 DNA sequence: TGTGCCAGCAGTCCCCCTCGGAACACCCTCTACGAGCAGTACTTC. Translated, it gives CASSPPRNTLYEQYF.

This clonotype was seen more than once but under ten times. Written as DNA, the CDR3 is TGCAGTGCCCATTTGGCGGGGGCCAAAGATACGCAGTATTTT. It encodes CSAHLAGAKDTQYF. The chain joins TRBV20-1 to TRBJ2-3, with D possibly being TRBD2 (7 bases). V was shortened by 6 bases and J by 5 bases, with 18 bases between the two germline ends. The CDR3 has 14 amino acids. The germline V gene has CDR1 DFQATT and CDR2 SNEGSKA (reference sequence).